A selection of T cell receptor beta chains follows, all from one sample in a study of T cells expressing NK-cell markers. For each CDR3 protein, TCRdb gives one entry from its re-call of the 5' RACE reads, without DNA. The sample features roughly 350,000 distinct CDR3 sequences, with roughly 5.5% in its top ten. The source material was blood T cells: a sorted CD56 or NKG2C T cell subset, CD4+ or CD8+ T cells, or bulk PBMC T cells (not recorded which). The source of these receptors is a man aged 18 to 69 in good health. Each CDR3 is given with its conserved first and last residue.

j_call,v_call,cdr3_aa
TRBJ2-6,TRBV6-5,CASSSPVGSGGANVLTF
TRBJ2-2,TRBV29-1,CSAKTGAGPSTGELFF
TRBJ2-5,TRBV7-2,CASSRGGPPQETQYF
TRBJ1-1,TRBV29-1,CSVEKRDLNTEAFF
TRBJ1-1,TRBV5-1,CASSLGGGSRTEAFF
TRBJ2-2,TRBV11-2,CASSIGGTGELFF
TRBJ2-1,TRBV11-1,CASSFTGTGGTSYNEQFF
TRBJ2-2,TRBV10-3,CAISEFGTGGSNTGELFF
TRBJ2-1,TRBV7-2,CASSLAGGLGYNEQFF
TRBJ2-1,TRBV19,CASIRESPYEQFF
TRBJ1-1,TRBV7-9,CASSLGGTGGTEAFF
TRBJ2-7,TRBV5-1,CASSLGPQGISYEQYF
TRBJ2-5,TRBV20-1,CSARDLTSGGYETQYF
TRBJ2-1,TRBV6-5,CASSYGGLRANEQFF
TRBJ2-1,TRBV18,CASSQRGKLSNNEQFF
TRBJ2-5,TRBV27,CASSLIGQEETQYF
TRBJ1-4,TRBV7-2,CASSLSRGTVLEKLFF
TRBJ2-7,TRBV29-1,CSGVGRGMQEQYF
TRBJ1-2,TRBV20-1,CSASSYDNYGYTF
TRBJ2-5,TRBV6-1,CASSPTLRSGIKETQYF
TRBJ2-7,TRBV5-6,CASSWGGQSSYEQYF